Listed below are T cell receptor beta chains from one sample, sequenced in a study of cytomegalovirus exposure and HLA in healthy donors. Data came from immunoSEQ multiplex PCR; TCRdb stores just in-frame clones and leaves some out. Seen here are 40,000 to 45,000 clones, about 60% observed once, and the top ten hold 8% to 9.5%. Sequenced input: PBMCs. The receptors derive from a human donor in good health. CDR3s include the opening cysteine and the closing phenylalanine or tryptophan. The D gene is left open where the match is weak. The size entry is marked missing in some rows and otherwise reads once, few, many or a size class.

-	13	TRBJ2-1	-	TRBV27	TGTGCCAGCAGTTTGGACTTCTACAATGAGCAGTTCTTC	CASSLDFYNEQFF
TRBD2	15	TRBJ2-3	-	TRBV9	TGTGCCAGCAGCCTAGCGGGGACTAGCACAGATACGCAGTATTTT	CASSLAGTSTDTQYF
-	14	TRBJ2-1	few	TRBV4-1	TGCGCCAGCAGCCAAGATGGGACTCGGAATGAGCAGTTCTTC	CASSQDGTRNEQFF
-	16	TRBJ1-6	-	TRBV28	TGTGCCAGCAGTTCCCCAACGCGGGGGGCGCGTTCACCCCTCCACTTT	CASSSPTRGARSPLHF
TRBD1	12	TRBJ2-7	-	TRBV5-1	TGCGCCAGCAGCTCAACAGGGGGCCGTCCGTACTTC	CASSSTGGRPYF
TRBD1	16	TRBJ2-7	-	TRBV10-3	TGTGCCATCAGAGACCCGGGCACAGGGGGTGTCTACGAGCAGTACTTC	CAIRDPGTGGVYEQYF
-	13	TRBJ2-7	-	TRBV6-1	TGTGCCAGCAGTGTTCAGGGGCCCTACGAGCAGTACTTC	CASSVQGPYEQYF
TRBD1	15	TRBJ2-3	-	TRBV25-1	TGTGCCAGCGGATTCACAGGGGCCCCCACAGATACGCAGTATTTT	CASGFTGAPTDTQYF
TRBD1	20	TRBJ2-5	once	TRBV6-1	TGTGCCAGCAGTGGCGGACAGGGAAATAGGCCAATAGCCTTAAAAGCGACCCAGTACTTC	CASSGGQGNRPIALKATQYF
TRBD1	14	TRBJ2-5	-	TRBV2	TGTGCCAGCAAGGGGACAGGGGTTGAAGAGACCCAGTACTTC	CASKGTGVEETQYF
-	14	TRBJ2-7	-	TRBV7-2	TGTGCCAGCAGCTTAGCTTATTCAGGGCAAGAGCAGTACTTC	CASSLAYSGQEQYF
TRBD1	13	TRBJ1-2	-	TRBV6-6	TGTGCCAGCAGCAGACAGGGGGCTCGAGGCTACACCTTC	CASSRQGARGYTF
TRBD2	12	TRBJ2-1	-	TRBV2	TGTGCCAGCAGCCGGGAGGGGTATGAGCAGTTCTTC	CASSREGYEQFF
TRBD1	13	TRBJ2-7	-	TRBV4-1	TGCGCCAGCAGCCAACGGACAGGGGACGAGCAGTACTTC	CASSQRTGDEQYF
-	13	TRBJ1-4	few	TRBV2	TGTGCCAGCACCTGGGGGACTACTGAAAAACTGTTTTTT	CASTWGTTEKLFF
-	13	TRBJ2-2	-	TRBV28	TGTGCCAGTGTCTGGGGCTCCACCGGGGAGCTGTTTTTT	CASVWGSTGELFF
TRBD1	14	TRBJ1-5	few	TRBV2	TGTGCCAGAGGAGAGACAGGGGGAAATCAGCCCCAGCATTTT	CARGETGGNQPQHF
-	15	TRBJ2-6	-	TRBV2	TGTGCCAGCAGCCCTTCCCGCGGTGGGGCCAACGTCCTGACTTTC	CASSPSRGGANVLTF
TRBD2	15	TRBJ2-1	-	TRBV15	TGTGCCACCAGCAATCCGGGGGGGTATTCAGATGAGCAGTTCTTC	CATSNPGGYSDEQFF
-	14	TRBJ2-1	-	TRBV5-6	TGTGCCAGCAGCTTACGGGGTAACTACAATGAGCAGTTCTTC	CASSLRGNYNEQFF
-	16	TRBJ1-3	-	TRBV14	TGTGCCAGCAGCCAAACGACAGGATTCTCTGGAAACACCATATATTTT	CASSQTTGFSGNTIYF
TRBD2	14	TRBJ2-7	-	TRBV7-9	TGTGCCAGCAGCTCGGCGGGGGGCTTCTACGAGCAGTACTTC	CASSSAGGFYEQYF
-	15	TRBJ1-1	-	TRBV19	TGTGCCAGTAACTCCCGCATGGGAGCCTCACCTGAAGCTTTCTTT	CASNSRMGASPEAFF
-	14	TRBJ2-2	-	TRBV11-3	TGTGCCAGCAGCTATGACAGAGACACCGGGGAGCTGTTTTTT	CASSYDRDTGELFF
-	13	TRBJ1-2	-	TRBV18	TGTCCGAATACAGGTAAGAAGGATTATGGCTACACCTTC	CPNTGKKDYGYTF
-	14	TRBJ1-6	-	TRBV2	TGTGCCAGCAGTGTTGGCAGTTATAATTCACCCCTCCACTTT	CASSVGSYNSPLHF
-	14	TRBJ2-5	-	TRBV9	TGTGCCAGCAGCGGTGGGACTGGAGAAGAGACCCAGTACTTC	CASSGGTGEETQYF
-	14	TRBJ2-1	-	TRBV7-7	TGTGCTAGCAGCTTAGTCCTCGGGGACAATGAGCAGTTCTTC	CASSLVLGDNEQFF
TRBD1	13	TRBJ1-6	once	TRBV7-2	TGTGCCAGCAGCACAGGGGGGAGGTCACCCCTCCACTTT	CASSTGGRSPLHF
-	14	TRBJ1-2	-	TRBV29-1	TGCAGCGTTGAAACCTCACCGGGTGTCTATGGCTACACCTTC	CSVETSPGVYGYTF
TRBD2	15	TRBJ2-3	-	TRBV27	TGTGCCAGCAGTCCGCTAGCGGGGGGCACAGATACGCAGTATTTT	CASSPLAGGTDTQYF
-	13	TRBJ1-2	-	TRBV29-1	TGCAGCGTTGAAATCGGTCAGAGGGATGGCTACACCTTC	CSVEIGQRDGYTF
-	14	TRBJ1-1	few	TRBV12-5	TGTGCTAGTGGACGCTCCGGGGGGAACACTGAAGCTTTCTTT	CASGRSGGNTEAFF
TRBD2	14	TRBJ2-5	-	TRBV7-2	TGTGCCAGCAGCCGCGGGGGGTTACAAGAGACCCAGTACTTC	CASSRGGLQETQYF
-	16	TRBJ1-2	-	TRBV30	TGTGCCTGGAGTCTAGGGTGGGGGGGCAGAGGCTATGGCTACACCTTC	CAWSLGWGGRGYGYTF
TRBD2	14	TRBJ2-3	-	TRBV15	TGTGCCACCAAATCAGGGAGGGGCCGGGATACGCAGTATTTT	CATKSGRGRDTQYF
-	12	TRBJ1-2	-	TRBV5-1	TGCGCCAGCAGCTTGGACTTCGGTGGCTACACCTTC	CASSLDFGGYTF
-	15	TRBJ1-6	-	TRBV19	TGTGCCAGTAGCGAAACGCAGGGGAATCGTTCACCCCTCCACTTT	CASSETQGNRSPLHF
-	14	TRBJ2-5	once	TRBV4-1	TGCGCCAGCAGCCCGAGTAGATTGCAAGAGACCCAGTACTTC	CASSPSRLQETQYF
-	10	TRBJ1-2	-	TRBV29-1	TGCAGCGTTGAACAGGGTCGTAACTACTTC	CSVEQGRNYF